This passage covers 4 T cell receptor beta chains from one sample sequenced in a study of blood T cell repertoires in COVID-19. Sequenced by immunoSEQ multiplex PCR; TCRdb stores in-frame clones only, minus some. The data contain 250,000 or so clones, around 90% of them singletons. The sequenced sample was peripheral blood. Source of these receptors: a woman in her thirties or forties who had recovered from COVID-19.

The rearrangement joins TRBV6-5 to TRBJ1-1; TRBD1 agrees at 9 bases. This CDR3 is 15 amino acids long. Germline CDR1 MNHEY, CDR2 SVGAGI. J gave up 4 bases and V 6 bases, and 9 bases lay outside the gene matches. The CDR3 loop reads CASSRDRVLVTEAFF. Here the CDR3 DNA reads TGTGCCAGCAGCCGGGACAGGGTTTTGGTCACTGAAGCTTTCTTT.

The J gene is TRBJ2-1, the V gene TRBV30, with D perhaps TRBD2 (6 bases). With 3 bases removed from V and 4 bases from J, the gap between germline ends came to 19 bases. Looked up from germline, CDR1 is GTSNPN and CDR2 is SVGIG (reference sequence). This CDR3 is 16 amino acids long. The CDR3 protein is CAWSHMGGVGYNEQFF. CDR3 nucleotide sequence: TGTGCCTGGAGCCACATGGGCGGGGTTGGTTACAATGAGCAGTTCTTC.

The chain uses TRBV19 and TRBJ1-1; D remains ambiguous. This CDR3 comprises 11 residues. The V gene's germline CDR1 is LNHDA and CDR2 SQIVND (reference sequence). The V and J ends lost 3 bases and 7 bases respectively, with 6 bases between them. This chain's CDR3 is CASSITVEAFF. The DNA for the CDR3 is TGTGCCAGTAGTATTACAGTTGAAGCTTTCTTT.

This clone was detected only once. This chain joins TRBV30 and TRBJ1-2, with 7 bases identical to TRBD1. After removal of 5 bases from V and 4 bases from J, the junction contained 1 base not matched to a gene. This CDR3 is 11 amino acids long. Germline V CDR1 and CDR2: GTSNPN, SVGIG (reference sequence). The CDR3 DNA reads as TGTGCCTGGCAGGGGGGCTATGGCTACACCTTC. Translated, it gives CAWQGGYGYTF.